These 11 T cell receptor beta chains originate from one sample sequenced in a study of CD8 T cell repertoires and HIV-1 epitope variants. The assay was immunoSEQ multiplex PCR, and TCRdb's table has in-frame clones only and misses some. The data show some 87,000 clones, roughly 77% seen once. The sequenced sample was uncultured baseline CD8+ T cells from peripheral blood mononuclear cells (PBMCs). The receptor set was obtained from a male donor with HIV.

This clone was observed a few times. The chain has TRBV4-3 and TRBJ2-7; tentative D call: TRBD1 (5 bases). This CDR3 region has 14 residues. The germline CDR1 and CDR2 sequences are LGHNA and YSLEER. The ends were cut back, 1 base at V and 4 bases at J, with 11 bases in the middle. Written as DNA, the CDR3 is TGCGCCAGCAGCCAAGTCTTGGGGCCTTACGAGCAGTACTTC. Translation: CASSQVLGPYEQYF.

The genes are TRBV5-1 and TRBJ1-2; D is perhaps TRBD1 (5 bases). This CDR3 region has 11 residues. V was cut by 8 bases and J by 2 bases, with 7 bases left in between. Germline loops: CDR1 SGHRS, CDR2 YFSETQ. DNA for the CDR3: TGCGCCAGTCGGGGGAACTATGGCTACACCTTC. Its protein is CASRGNYGYTF.

The V call is TRBV10-3, the J call TRBJ2-5, with 11 nucleotides matching TRBD2. The junction had 4 bases not matched to a gene; V was cut back by 4 bases and J by 3 bases. CDR3 length equals 15 residues. In germline, CDR1 is ENHRY, CDR2 SYGVKD. The CDR3: CAISGELAGEETQYF. The CDR3 DNA reads TGTGCCATCAGTGGCGAACTAGCGGGGGAAGAGACCCAGTACTTC.

This clone has more than one count but fewer than ten. V is TRBV7-8 and J is TRBJ2-5, with D tentatively TRBD1 (5 bases). This CDR3 spans 14 amino acids. Trimming shortened V by 5 bases and J by 1 base, and 11 bases separated the two germline ends. Germline V gene sequence: CDR1 SGHVS, CDR2 FQNEAQ. In DNA form, the CDR3 reads TGTGCCAGCAGCGACGGACAACCCCAAGAGACCCAGTACTTC. It is translated as CASSDGQPQETQYF. The full variable domain, in which reference TRBV7-8 and TRBJ2-5 provide the parts outside the CDR3, is GAGVSQSPRYKVAKRGQDVALRCDPISGHVSLFWYQQALGQGPEFLTYFQNEAQLDKSGLPSDRFFAERPEGSVSTLKIQRTQQEDSAVYLCASSDGQPQETQYFGPGTRLLVL.

V gene TRBV2 combines with J gene TRBJ2-5; D might be TRBD1 (6 bases). The CDR3 extends over 13 amino acids. Germline V gene lookup returns CDR1 SNHLY and CDR2 FYNNEI. V was cut by 6 bases and J by 4 bases, with 12 bases left in between. DNA of the CDR3: TGTGCCAGCAGGATACAGGGTGGAGAGACCCAGTACTTC. Translating gives CASRIQGGETQYF.

The chain is built from TRBV28 and TRBJ1-2; maybe TRBD1 (5 bases). From germline, CDR1 is MDHEN and CDR2 SYDVKM. The ends were cut back, 4 bases at V and 4 bases at J, with 13 bases in the middle. The CDR3 runs 14 residues. CDR3 region: CASSSIQGVYGYTF. The CDR3 DNA reads TGTGCCAGCAGTTCCATTCAGGGAGTCTATGGCTACACCTTC.

The chain carries TRBV29-1 and TRBJ1-2; the D is unclear. CDR3 size: 13 residues. Looked up from germline, CDR1 is SQVTM and CDR2 is ANQGSEA. The V end lost 6 bases, the J end lost 8 bases, and 19 bases lay between the germline ends. Here the CDR3 reads CSVLARVSQGYTF. The CDR3 DNA sequence: TGCAGCGTCCTAGCCCGGGTCTCCCAGGGCTACACCTTC.

This rearrangement joins TRBV5-6 to TRBJ1-2; TRBD1 might be the D (5 bases). The CDR3 is 16 residues long. The V gene's germline CDR1 is SGHDT and CDR2 YYEEEE. V shed 4 bases and J shed 1 base, with 17 bases lying between them. The chain's CDR3 is CASSNWGRIINYGYTF. CDR3 DNA: TGTGCCAGCAGCAACTGGGGACGGATAATTAACTATGGCTACACCTTC.

The chain recombines TRBV28 with TRBJ2-5; D is possibly TRBD2 (5 bases). This CDR3 spans 15 amino acids. Trimming pared 3 bases from V and 5 bases from J, leaving 16 bases between. From germline, CDR1 is MDHEN and CDR2 SYDVKM. For the CDR3, the DNA is TGTGCCAGCAGTTTTGGACTTGGATTGGGTGAGACCCAGTACTTC. This codes for CASSFGLGLGETQYF.

The chain couples TRBV18 to TRBJ1-1; D possibly corresponds to TRBD1 (5 bases). This CDR3 is 15 amino acids long. With 3 bases removed from V and 3 bases from J, the gap between germline ends came to 14 bases. CDR1 is KGHSH and CDR2 is LQKENI in the germline V gene. The CDR3 spells CASSPDSLRHTEAFF. The CDR3 coding sequence is TGTGCCAGCTCACCCGACAGCTTACGGCACACTGAAGCTTTCTTT.

This sequence joins TRBV7-9 and TRBJ2-7; tentative D call: TRBD1 (6 bases). Germline values: CDR1 SEHNR, CDR2 FQNEAQ (reference sequence). The CDR3 runs 12 residues. The V end was cut by 5 bases, the J end by 4 bases, with 9 bases between. The CDR3 loop is CASSTTGYEQYF. In DNA, the CDR3 is TGTGCCAGCAGCACGACAGGTTACGAGCAGTACTTC.